This paragraph reports one TCR beta chain. This sample is drawn from a study of T cell responses to AZD1222 COVID-19 vaccine. The CDR3 sequence is 15 residues long. V lost 7 bases, J lost 14 bases, and 14 bases stayed unmatched. Germline CDR1 reads MDHEN; CDR2 reads SYDVKM. Data came from immunoSEQ multiplex PCR; TCRdb stores just in-frame clones and leaves some out. The sample has 120,000 or so clones, 84% seen once. The sequence was obtained from an adult who received the AZD1222 COVID-19 vaccine. This rearrangement joins TRBV28 to TRBJ1-6; 10 bases are shared with TRBD1. The material sequenced was peripheral blood, taken 28 days after the second AZD1222 dose. This CDR3 is CASMAGGTGEVTLHF. CDR3 DNA: TGTGCCAGCATGGCGGGGGGGACAGGGGAAGTCACCCTCCACTTT.